Each of the 15 T cell receptor beta chains below was sequenced from the same sample in a study of blood T cell repertoires in COVID-19. Sequencing was performed with immunoSEQ multiplex PCR; in TCRdb, only in-frame clones are kept and a portion is missing. The data contain some 260,000 clones, more than 70% of them seen just once; the ten biggest clones take up around 2.2%. The sample consisted of peripheral blood. The receptors were gathered from a woman aged 40 to 50 who had recovered from COVID-19.

Here the CDR3 reads CASSMSPVEQYF. Here the CDR3 DNA reads TGTGCCAGTAGTATGTCTCCAGTCGAGCAGTACTTC. The J gene is TRBJ2-7, the V gene TRBV19; D unclear. The CDR3 consists of 12 residues. V lost 3 bases to trimming and J lost 6 bases, with 9 bases between them. Germline V lookup: CDR1 LNHDA, CDR2 SQIVND (reference sequence).

This chain uses TRBV3-1 (or the pseudogene TRBV3-2) with TRBJ2-7; D might be TRBD1 (5 bases). The CDR3 is made up of 14 amino acids. Germline V gives CDR1 LGHDT, CDR2 YNNKEL (reference sequence). V gave up 3 bases and J gave up 3 bases, with 12 bases separating them. CDR3 sequence reads: CASSHYGRDYEQYF. The CDR3 DNA sequence: TGTGCCAGCAGCCATTACGGCAGGGACTACGAGCAGTACTTC.

This clone has a handful of counts. The chain carries TRBV3-1 (or the pseudogene TRBV3-2) and TRBJ2-3, with D possibly matching TRBD2 (5 bases). Germline V gene sequence: CDR1 LGHDT, CDR2 YNNKEL (reference sequence). The length of the CDR3 is 20 residues. The V end lost 0 bases, the J end lost 2 bases, and 24 bases lay between the germline ends. The CDR3 nucleotides are TGTGCCAGCAGCCAAGAAATCGGGGTAGAGTGGGCGGGCCTCACAGATACGCAGTATTTT. This encodes CASSQEIGVEWAGLTDTQYF.

The V gene is TRBV28, the J gene TRBJ1-6; 8 positions match TRBD1. Germline V gene data show CDR1 as MDHEN and CDR2 as SYDVKM. CDR3 length: 15 amino acids. V gave up 4 bases and J gave up 13 bases; unmatched junction bases: 12. Here the CDR3 DNA reads TGTGCCAGCAGTTCCCACCGGGACAGGTATCGGCCCCTCCACTTT. Residues: CASSSHRDRYRPLHF. The complete variable domain, with remaining parts taken from reference TRBV28 and TRBJ1-6, reads DVKVTQSSRYLVKRTGEKVFLECVQDMDHENMFWYRQDPGLGLRLIYFSYDVKMKEKGDIPEGYSVSREKKERFSLILESASTNQTSMYLCASSSHRDRYRPLHFGNGTRLTVT.

The chain recombines TRBV7-9 with TRBJ1-6; no reliable D call. V shed 5 bases and J shed 7 bases, with 9 bases lying between them. The germline gives CDR1 SEHNR, CDR2 FQNEAQ (reference sequence). The CDR3 totals 13 residues. As DNA, the CDR3 is TGTGCCAGCAGCCCCGGGTGGAATTCACCCCTCCACTTT. It yields the protein CASSPGWNSPLHF.

The chain carries TRBV9 and TRBJ2-1, with 14 bases that match TRBD2. Germline CDR1 and CDR2: SGDLS and YYNGEE. The CDR3 totals 14 residues. Trimming took 4 bases from V and 8 from J; bases not matched to a gene: 2. The CDR3 spells CASSLTSGGDEQFF. In nucleotides, the CDR3 is TGTGCCAGCAGCCTGACTAGCGGGGGGGATGAGCAGTTCTTC.

This chain connects TRBV7-3 to TRBJ2-5; D might be TRBD1 (5 bases). Trimming shortened V by 5 bases and J by 5 bases, and 15 bases separated the two germline ends. The CDR3 sequence is 14 residues long. CDR1 SGHTA and CDR2 FQGTGA come from the germline V gene. Here the CDR3 reads CASSPTRAGETQYF. DNA of the CDR3: TGTGCCAGCAGCCCAACCAGGGCCGGGGAGACCCAGTACTTC.

The sample holds a few counts of this clone. This chain uses TRBV5-1 with TRBJ2-2, with 8 nucleotides matching TRBD2. The CDR3 is made up of 14 amino acids. Looked up from germline, CDR1 is SGHRS and CDR2 is YFSETQ. J gave up 5 bases and V 5 bases, and 5 bases lay outside the gene matches. This chain's CDR3 is CASRESGGTGELFF. The DNA of the CDR3 is TGCGCCAGCAGAGAGAGCGGGGGTACCGGGGAGCTGTTTTTT.

This clone has just a few counts. V usage is TRBV5-1 and J usage is TRBJ2-4, with 11 positions matching TRBD1. The ends lost 4 bases at V and 7 bases at J; junction bases unmatched: 7. The CDR3 contains 15 residues. The V gene's germline CDR1 is SGHRS and CDR2 YFSETQ. The CDR3 nucleotides are TGCGCCAGCAGCCCAGGACAGGGGGCGCGGAACATTCAGTACTTC. Its protein is CASSPGQGARNIQYF.

The chain couples TRBV24-1 to TRBJ1-5; perhaps TRBD1 as D (5 bases). Germline lookup yields CDR1 KGHDR and CDR2 SFDVKD. The germline V and J ends were trimmed by 6 bases and 2 bases, with 13 bases remaining between them. This CDR3 has 15 residues. The CDR3 sequence is CATSLGGRGNQPQHF. DNA for the CDR3: TGTGCCACCAGTCTGGGGGGTAGGGGCAATCAGCCCCAGCATTTT.

The chain links TRBV2 to TRBJ1-2; 8 nucleotides align to TRBD1. The J segment lost 8 bases and the V segment lost 2 bases, leaving 10 bases of the junction unmatched. The CDR3 covers 15 residues. Germline CDR1 SNHLY, CDR2 FYNNEI. CDR3 in DNA: TGTGCCAGCAGTGAAATTTTGGGCAGGGGGCAAGGCTACACCTTC. Translated, it gives CASSEILGRGQGYTF.

The chain links TRBV19 to TRBJ1-2, with 9 bases lining up with TRBD1. Germline values: CDR1 LNHDA, CDR2 SQIVND (reference sequence). V lost 6 bases and J lost 6; bases outside the gene matches: 11. This CDR3 comprises 15 residues. The CDR3 loop reads CASSKGTGSLNGYTF. CDR3 in DNA: TGTGCCAGTAGCAAAGGGACAGGGAGTCTAAATGGCTACACCTTC.

V is TRBV15 and J is TRBJ2-2, with TRBD1 matching over 8 bases. V lost 1 base and J lost 1; bases outside the gene matches: 2. The CDR3 loop spans 16 amino acids. The germline V gene encodes CDR1 LNHNV and CDR2 YYDKDF (reference sequence). CDR3 nucleotides: TGTGCCACCAGCAGAGTCGGACAGGGGAACACCGGGGAGCTGTTTTTT. The encoded protein is CATSRVGQGNTGELFF.

Note on this clone: Other DNA sequences within the sample encode an identical CDR3. The V call is TRBV2, the J call TRBJ2-7; 7 bases are a match to TRBD1. Germline CDR1 reads SNHLY; CDR2 reads FYNNEI. This CDR3 comprises 14 residues. J was trimmed by 4 bases and V by 5 bases; bases with no gene match: 8. The CDR3 DNA sequence: TGTGCCAGCAGTTTCGACAGGGCGTCATACGAGCAGTACTTC. It specifies CASSFDRASYEQYF.

The CDR3 reads CASSLGGGSYGYTF. Here the CDR3 DNA reads TGTGCCAGCAGCTTAGGCGGGGGGTCCTATGGCTACACCTTC. The rearrangement uses TRBV7-9 and TRBJ1-2, with D possibly being TRBD1 (5 bases). V lost 1 base, J lost 4 bases, and 10 bases lay in between. Germline CDR1 reads SEHNR; CDR2 reads FQNEAQ (reference sequence). CDR3 length equals 14 residues.